This is a list of T cell receptor beta chains from one sample in a study of blood T cell repertoires in COVID-19. Generated by immunoSEQ multiplex PCR, the TCRdb table keeps only in-frame clones and is missing some. Of 250,000 to 300,000 clones listed, around 86% are singletons. The sample comprised peripheral blood. The receptors were sampled from a man younger than 35 with active or convalescent COVID-19. CDR3s include the opening cysteine and the closing phenylalanine or tryptophan. Fields, in order: J gene, V gene, clone size, D gene, CDR3 DNA, CDR3 protein. The D gene is left open where the match is weak. Only some rows state a clone size, as once, few, many or a class for expanded clones.

>TRBJ2-5|TRBV9|NA|TRBD2
TGTGCCAGCAGCGTAGGTCCCAGCGGGGGGGAAGAGACCCAGTACTTC
CASSVGPSGGEETQYF
>TRBJ1-2|TRBV5-6|NA|NA
TGTGCCAGCAGCTTGGGTCTTGGCTACACCTTC
CASSLGLGYTF
>TRBJ1-6|TRBV7-3|NA|NA
TGTGCCAGCAGCCCCATGGACGGCCAGGGGCCCCTCCACTTT
CASSPMDGQGPLHF
>TRBJ1-1|TRBV5-1|NA|NA
TGCGCCAGCAGCTTGGCCGGGGGGCTGGAAGCTTTCTTT
CASSLAGGLEAFF
>TRBJ2-5|TRBV24-1|NA|NA
TGTGCCACCAGTGATTTGTTTTCGGGGGAGACCCAGTACTTC
CATSDLFSGETQYF
>TRBJ2-7|TRBV6-5|NA|TRBD2
TGTGCCAGCATCCAAGAAGCGGGGGCAAGTTACGAGCAGTACTTC
CASIQEAGASYEQYF
>TRBJ2-5|TRBV4-3|NA|NA
TGCGCCAGCAGCCAAGGGCTAGACGAGACCCAGTACTTC
CASSQGLDETQYF
>TRBJ2-7|TRBV24-1|once|TRBD2
TGTGCCACCAGTTCGGGGGGTTGGTACGAGCAGTACTTC
CATSSGGWYEQYF
>TRBJ1-1|TRBV5-1|NA|NA
TGCGCCAGCAGACAGTCCTCCCTTATGAACACTGAAGCTTTCTTT
CASRQSSLMNTEAFF
>TRBJ1-6|TRBV14|NA|NA
TGTGCCAGCAGCCGCCGACAGGCTGTAGACCTCCACTTT
CASSRRQAVDLHF
>TRBJ2-7|TRBV28|NA|TRBD1
TGTGCCAGCAGGGACAGGGACGAGCAGTACTTC
CASRDRDEQYF
>TRBJ1-5|TRBV12-3/TRBV12-4|NA|NA
TGTGCCAGCAGTTTAGCAGAGGAACAGCCCCAGCATTTT
CASSLAEEQPQHF
>TRBJ1-2|TRBV28|NA|NA
TGTGCCAGCAGTCCCGGCTATGGCTACACCTTC
CASSPGYGYTF
>TRBJ2-7|TRBV5-6|NA|TRBD1
TGTGCCAGCAGCTTAGGGACAGGGGGGGACGAGCAGTACTTC
CASSLGTGGDEQYF
>TRBJ1-1|TRBV5-1|NA|NA
TGCGCCAGCAGCTTCTCAAAGAGTGAAGCTTTCTTT
CASSFSKSEAFF
>TRBJ1-4|TRBV14|NA|NA
TGTGCCAGCAGCCAATTTAATCGAGAGGGAGAACTGTTTTTT
CASSQFNREGELFF
>TRBJ2-5|TRBV7-9|NA|TRBD1
TGTGCCAGCAGCTTCGGACAGGGGGTTGGGGAGACCCAGTACTTC
CASSFGQGVGETQYF
>TRBJ2-1|TRBV5-5|NA|NA
TGTGCCAGCAGCTACTTTAGCTCCTACAATGAGCAGTTCTTC
CASSYFSSYNEQFF
>TRBJ2-7|TRBV11-3|NA|NA
TGTGCCAGCAGCTTCCCAGGGACTTTCTACGAGCAGTACTTC
CASSFPGTFYEQYF
>TRBJ2-1|TRBV11-1|NA|NA
TGTGCCAGCAGCTTAGGTCGACGGAGTACATACAATGAGCAGTTCTTC
CASSLGRRSTYNEQFF
>TRBJ2-6|TRBV27|few|NA
TGTGCCAGCAGTTTATGGGCGCGCTCTGGGGCCAACGTCCTGACTTTC
CASSLWARSGANVLTF
>TRBJ1-3|TRBV5-1|few|NA
TGCGCCAGCAGCTTGGCAGTCGGCAGGCTCTCTGGAAACACCATATATTTT
CASSLAVGRLSGNTIYF
>TRBJ2-7|TRBV5-4|NA|NA
TGTGCCAGCAGCTCGGAGGAATACGAGCAGTACTTC
CASSSEEYEQYF
>TRBJ2-7|TRBV19|NA|NA
TGTGCCAGTAGTCCCATTAGCGCCATTAACTACTACGAGCAGTACTTC
CASSPISAINYYEQYF
>TRBJ1-2|TRBV11-2|NA|NA
TGTGCCAGCAGCTCCCTCACAGGAAAGACCTATGGCTACACCTTC
CASSSLTGKTYGYTF
>TRBJ1-2|TRBV30|NA|NA
TGTGCCTGGAGAAGACAGTCAACGCGGGGCTACACCTTC
CAWRRQSTRGYTF
>TRBJ2-2|TRBV10-3|few|TRBD1
TGTGCCATCAGTGAGCTTGGGACAGGGGGCGGCGGGGAGCTGTTTTTT
CAISELGTGGGGELFF
>TRBJ2-7|TRBV7-9|many|TRBD1
TGTGCCAGCAGCCACGGGCAGGGGGATCAAGACGAGCAGTACTTC
CASSHGQGDQDEQYF
>TRBJ2-2|TRBV18|once|NA
TGTGCCAGCTCCACCTGGGAGAAGAACACCGGGGAGCTGTTTTTT
CASSTWEKNTGELFF